The 30 T cell receptor beta chains below come from one sample, sequenced in a study of T cells after yellow fever vaccination. TCRdb ran MiXCR on the 5' RACE reads and lists one entry per CDR3 protein. The sample contains 500,000 to 650,000 distinct CDR3 sequences, about 12% of which appear only once. The sample in question was PBMCs, obtained on the day of the yellow fever booster vaccination. These receptors came from a young man who received the YFV17D yellow fever vaccine.

The chain links TRBV14 to TRBJ1-1, with D perhaps TRBD1 (5 bases). There are 14 residues in the CDR3. Germline V lookup: CDR1 SGHDN, CDR2 FVKESK. V was clipped by 0 bases and J by 4 bases, with 9 bases between them. This chain's CDR3 is CASSQEARATEAFF. CDR3 nucleotide sequence: TGTGCCAGCAGCCAAGAGGCCAGGGCCACTGAAGCTTTCTTT. The variable domain in full, completed from reference TRBV14 and TRBJ1-1, reads EAGVTQFPSHSVIEKGQTVTLRCDPISGHDNLYWYRRVMGKEIKFLLHFVKESKQDESGMPNNRFLAERTGGTYSTLKVQPAELEDSGVYFCASSQEARATEAFFGQGTRLTVV.

This chain connects TRBV18 to TRBJ2-7, with a tentative D call TRBD2 (7 bases). This CDR3 contains 16 residues. Germline V gene lookup returns CDR1 KGHSH and CDR2 LQKENI. Trimming took off 0 bases at V and 7 bases at J, with 19 bases between the two ends. CDR3 region: CASSPPSGGRGGEQYF. DNA of the CDR3: TGTGCCAGCTCACCACCTTCGGGCGGGAGAGGGGGAGAGCAGTACTTC.

This rearrangement joins TRBV28 to TRBJ2-7; the D is unclear. V lost 4 bases and J 3 bases, leaving 10 bases between the germline ends. Germline V gives CDR1 MDHEN, CDR2 SYDVKM. CDR3 length: 13 residues. CDR3 coding DNA: TGTGCCAGCAGTTCAACCCCCCTCTACGAGCAGTACTTC. Its translation is CASSSTPLYEQYF.

The chain couples TRBV29-1 to TRBJ2-1; no definite D call. CDR1 is SQVTM and CDR2 is ANQGSEA in the germline V gene. CDR3 length: 13 amino acids. The ends were cut back, 4 bases at V and 6 bases at J, with 13 bases in the middle. Here the CDR3 DNA reads TGCAGCGTTGCAAACCCTACCCCCAATGAGCAGTTCTTC. Encoded protein: CSVANPTPNEQFF.

This clonotype has ten or more counts. J is TRBJ2-2 and V is TRBV4-3, with D unresolved. From germline, CDR1 is LGHNA and CDR2 YSLEER. V shed 0 bases and J shed 0 bases, with 8 bases lying between them. The CDR3 extends over 16 amino acids. The CDR3 DNA is TGCGCCAGCAGCCAAGATGGTGGCCCGAACACCGGGGAGCTGTTTTTT. Residues: CASSQDGGPNTGELFF.

This clonotype was seen a few times. The chain has TRBV7-2 and TRBJ2-1, with D unresolved. The CDR3 sequence is 11 residues long. Trimming stripped 1 base from V and 10 bases from J, with 5 bases between. CDR1 is SGHTA, CDR2 FQGNSA, per germline. The DNA for the CDR3 is TGTGCCAGCAGCTTAGATACCGAGCAGTTCTTC. Protein sequence: CASSLDTEQFF.

This clonotype has more than one count but fewer than ten. The chain links TRBV9 to TRBJ2-3; 7 bases match TRBD1. This CDR3 is built from 15 residues. Germline V gene data show CDR1 as SGDLS and CDR2 as YYNGEE. Trimming removed 3 bases from V and 5 bases from J; junction bases left unmatched: 9. In DNA form, the CDR3 reads TGTGCCAGCAGCGCCGGGACAGTCTTCGGAGATACGCAGTATTTT. Its protein is CASSAGTVFGDTQYF.

The J gene is TRBJ2-7, the V gene TRBV28; 7 nucleotides line up with TRBD2. The CDR3 covers 16 residues. CDR1 and CDR2 (germline): MDHEN, SYDVKM. Trimming at V came to 6 bases and at J to 0 bases, leaving 11 bases not matched to a gene. The CDR3 spells CASRWGGDLSSYEQYF. The DNA of the CDR3 is TGTGCCAGCAGGTGGGGGGGGGACCTGAGCTCCTACGAGCAGTACTTC.

In this sample, this clonotype turned up a few times. This chain uses TRBV7-2 with TRBJ2-7, with D perhaps being TRBD1 or TRBD2 (5 bases each). This CDR3 is built from 14 residues. V lost 0 bases and J lost 9, with 15 bases in between. Germline-derived CDR1 and CDR2 are SGHTA and FQGNSA. The CDR3 coding sequence is TGTGCCAGCAGCTTAGCGGGGGACCTCATGGGGCAGTACTTC. It encodes CASSLAGDLMGQYF.

This clonotype was recorded a few times. V and J are TRBV5-4 and TRBJ2-1; TRBD2 matches 15 bases. Germline values: CDR1 SGHNT, CDR2 YYREEE (reference sequence). The CDR3 is made up of 16 amino acids. J gave up 4 bases and V 4 bases, and 3 bases lay outside the gene matches. CDR3 nucleotides: TGTGCCAGCAGCCGTGGGACTAGCGGGAGGTACAATGAGCAGTTCTTC. Its translation: CASSRGTSGRYNEQFF.

The J gene is TRBJ2-5, the V gene TRBV19, with 7 bases aligning to TRBD2. Trimming took 5 bases from V and 2 from J; bases not matched to a gene: 8. Per the germline V gene, CDR1 is LNHDA and CDR2 is SQIVND (reference sequence). The CDR3 has 15 amino acids. The CDR3 sequence: CASSPSGTTQETQYF. The CDR3 DNA sequence: TGTGCCAGTAGTCCTTCAGGGACTACTCAAGAGACCCAGTACTTC.

This clonotype has only a few counts. Here the CDR3 reads CASSLGDKTSEQYF. The CDR3 DNA is TGCGCCAGCAGCTTGGGGGACAAAACTTCCGAGCAGTACTTC. The V call is TRBV5-1, the J call TRBJ2-7, with D tentatively TRBD1 (6 bases). The CDR3 runs to 14 residues. The germline V gene has CDR1 SGHRS and CDR2 YFSETQ. Trimming took 0 bases from V and 6 from J, leaving 13 bases between them. The whole variable domain, remainder taken from reference TRBV5-1 and TRBJ2-7, is KAGVTQTPRYLIKTRGQQVTLSCSPISGHRSVSWYQQTPGQGLQFLFEYFSETQRNKGNFPGRFSGRQFSNSRSEMNVSTLELGDSALYLCASSLGDKTSEQYFGPGTRLTVT.

This clonotype was counted at least ten times. The chain has TRBV5-1 and TRBJ2-7, with D uncertain. CDR1 and CDR2 (germline): SGHRS, YFSETQ. The CDR3 is made up of 15 amino acids. Trimming left V 4 bases short and J 6 bases short, with 20 bases between. The CDR3 loop reads CASSPLERGLSEQYF. DNA for the CDR3: TGCGCCAGCAGCCCCCTGGAGAGAGGATTGTCCGAGCAGTACTTC.

This clonotype was picked up a small number of times. This sequence joins TRBV29-1 and TRBJ2-3, with 12 bases that match TRBD2. The junction had 14 bases not matched to a gene; V was cut back by 7 bases and J by 3 bases. The germline V gene encodes CDR1 SQVTM and CDR2 ANQGSEA. The CDR3 is 17 amino acids. CDR3: CSAAGLAGLVQTDTQYF. The CDR3 DNA reads as TGCAGCGCCGCCGGACTAGCGGGACTGGTCCAAACAGATACGCAGTATTTT.

This clonotype was found a few times. The chain combines TRBV4-3 with TRBJ2-3, with a weak D call TRBD2 (5 bases). V lost 0 bases, J lost 4 bases, and 11 bases lay in between. The germline CDR1 and CDR2 sequences are LGHNA and YSLEER. The CDR3 spans 15 residues. The CDR3 sequence: CASSQDTGNSDTQYF. The DNA for the CDR3 is TGCGCCAGCAGCCAAGATACGGGGAACTCAGATACGCAGTATTTT.

This clonotype was recorded a few times. This chain connects TRBV28 to TRBJ2-4; 7 nucleotides line up with TRBD1. Germline assignment: CDR1 MDHEN and CDR2 SYDVKM. Trimming cost V 2 bases and J 7 bases; bases outside gene matches: 5. This CDR3 has 14 amino acids. The CDR3 protein is CASSLGDRINIQYF. Here the CDR3 DNA reads TGTGCCAGCAGTTTAGGGGACAGAATCAACATTCAGTACTTC.

V and J are TRBV20-1 and TRBJ1-5, with D perhaps TRBD1 (5 bases). CDR1 and CDR2 (germline): DFQATT, SNEGSKA (reference sequence). Deletions cut 5 bases from V and 3 bases from J, with 26 bases between. The CDR3 is 18 residues long. CDR3 residues: CSAFDLGRGGVYNQPQHF. In DNA form, the CDR3 reads TGCAGTGCTTTTGACCTCGGGAGAGGAGGGGTATACAATCAGCCCCAGCATTTT.

This clonotype was counted at least ten times. The chain recombines TRBV6-6 with TRBJ1-6; D remains unclear. V was cut by 5 bases and J by 13 bases, with 9 bases left in between. The CDR3 sequence is 11 residues long. The germline V gene encodes CDR1 MNHNY and CDR2 SVGAGI (reference sequence). CDR3 nucleotides: TGTGCCAGCAGTCCTGGTGGTCCCCTCCACTTT. It translates to CASSPGGPLHF.

This clonotype was seen a few times. The V gene is TRBV5-4, the J gene TRBJ2-5; 14 bases fit TRBD2. The CDR3 extends over 18 amino acids. After removal of 3 bases from V and 2 bases from J, the junction contained 9 bases not matched to a gene. Germline V gene data show CDR1 as SGHNT and CDR2 as YYREEE (reference sequence). The CDR3 DNA reads TGTGCCAGCAGCTCACGACTAGCGGGAGGGCCGGGGCAAGAGACCCAGTACTTC. Amino acids: CASSSRLAGGPGQETQYF.

This clonotype was seen a few times. The chain recombines TRBV25-1 with TRBJ2-5; 10 bases fit TRBD2. The length of the CDR3 is 14 residues. With V trimmed by 5 bases and J by 4 bases, 4 bases remained unmatched. Germline assignment: CDR1 MGHDK and CDR2 SYGVNS. The CDR3 DNA is TGTGCCAGCAGTCACCGACTAGCGGGAGAGACCCAGTACTTC. Translation: CASSHRLAGETQYF.

This clonotype was detected ten times or more. The rearrangement uses TRBV20-1 and TRBJ1-2; D might be TRBD1 (5 bases). This CDR3 has 12 residues. Germline assignment: CDR1 DFQATT and CDR2 SNEGSKA (reference sequence). V lost 3 bases, J lost 8 bases, and 13 bases lay in between. CDR3: CSARLGARGYTF. The CDR3 DNA reads as TGCAGTGCTAGGTTAGGGGCGCGAGGCTACACCTTC.

A few counts support this clonotype. This chain uses TRBV7-2 with TRBJ1-1; D gene uncertain. CDR1 is SGHTA, CDR2 FQGNSA, per germline. V was trimmed by 5 bases and J by 2 bases, leaving 9 bases between them. This CDR3 contains 13 residues. CDR3 coding DNA: TGTGCCAGCAGCACGAAGGGAAACACTGAAGCTTTCTTT. It is translated as CASSTKGNTEAFF. The variable domain in full, completed from reference TRBV7-2 and TRBJ1-1, reads GAGVSQSPSNKVTEKGKDVELRCDPISGHTALYWYRQSLGQGLEFLIYFQGNSAPDKSGLPSDRFSAERTGGSVSTLTIQRTQQEDSAVYLCASSTKGNTEAFFGQGTRLTVV.

This clonotype was seen a handful of times. The CDR3 spells CASSLEREEAFF. DNA of the CDR3: TGCGCCAGCAGCTTGGAAAGGGAAGAAGCTTTCTTT. The chain uses TRBV5-1 and TRBJ1-1; no firm D call. The germline V and J ends were trimmed by 0 bases and 8 bases, with 8 bases remaining between them. The germline CDR1 and CDR2 sequences are SGHRS and YFSETQ. The CDR3 contains 12 residues.

This clonotype was counted between two and nine times. The chain employs TRBV5-1 and TRBJ2-6; TRBD2 is a possible D gene (5 bases). This CDR3 is 19 amino acids long. The V gene lost 5 bases and the J gene lost 2 bases, with 23 bases spanning the gap. Germline CDR1 reads SGHRS; CDR2 reads YFSETQ. The CDR3 loop is CASSPLGGDIMPGANVLTF. CDR3 nucleotides: TGCGCCAGCAGTCCTCTTGGAGGAGACATTATGCCTGGGGCCAACGTCCTGACTTTC. The entire variable domain, with the rest obtained from reference TRBV5-1 and TRBJ2-6, is as follows: KAGVTQTPRYLIKTRGQQVTLSCSPISGHRSVSWYQQTPGQGLQFLFEYFSETQRNKGNFPGRFSGRQFSNSRSEMNVSTLELGDSALYLCASSPLGGDIMPGANVLTFGAGSRLTVL.

The V call is TRBV4-2, the J call TRBJ2-2; 7 bases line up with TRBD2. The CDR3 consists of 13 residues. Germline V gene sequence: CDR1 LGHNA, CDR2 YNFKEQ. Unmatched junction bases numbered 0, after V lost 1 base and J lost 7 bases. The CDR3 bases are TGTGCCAGCAGCCAAGGCGGGGGCGGGGAGCTGTTTTTT. Protein: CASSQGGGGELFF.

The chain is built from TRBV20-1 and TRBJ1-1, with D possibly being TRBD1 (6 bases). CDR3 length: 12 residues. Per germline, CDR1 DFQATT and CDR2 SNEGSKA (reference sequence). V dropped 4 bases and J dropped 6 bases, with 12 bases sitting between them. CDR3 coding DNA: TGCAGTGCTACGGACAGAAGGGCTGAAGCTTTCTTT. Amino acid sequence: CSATDRRAEAFF.

The CDR3 DNA sequence: TGTGCCAGCAGCGTCGGACTATTAAAAACCAACCCTCAGTACTTC. Translating gives CASSVGLLKTNPQYF. The chain has TRBV5-6 and TRBJ2-5, with D possibly matching TRBD2 (6 bases). Germline V gives CDR1 SGHDT, CDR2 YYEEEE. V gave up 4 bases and J gave up 11 bases, with 24 bases separating them. The CDR3 has 15 residues.

The rearrangement uses TRBV7-2 and TRBJ2-7; possible D gene TRBD1, 10 bases. V was shortened by 5 bases and J by 7 bases, with 21 bases between the two germline ends. Germline V gives CDR1 SGHTA, CDR2 FQGNSA. The CDR3 has 15 amino acids. In nucleotides, the CDR3 is TGTGCCAGCAGCGCGGGGGGGACAGGGGTCTTGGAGCAGTACTTC. Its protein product is CASSAGGTGVLEQYF.

The rearrangement uses TRBV4-3 and TRBJ2-7; no firm D call. In germline, CDR1 is LGHNA, CDR2 YSLEER. Trimming took off 0 bases at V and 2 bases at J, with 14 bases between the two ends. This CDR3 has 16 amino acids. CDR3 loop: CASSQEGQDPPYEQYF. In nucleotides, the CDR3 is TGCGCCAGCAGCCAAGAAGGGCAGGATCCACCCTACGAGCAGTACTTC.

This clonotype was recorded at least ten times. The chain combines TRBV4-3 with TRBJ2-7; no clear D. Germline-derived CDR1 and CDR2 are LGHNA and YSLEER. V lost 2 bases and J 2 bases, leaving 13 bases between the germline ends. CDR3 size: 15 residues. In DNA, the CDR3 is TGCGCCAGCAGCCAACAAGCTAGTGTAGCCTACGAGCAGTACTTC. It codes for CASSQQASVAYEQYF.